This TCR beta chain emerged from a study of CD8+ T cells in alopecia areata. Study background: A regimen of oral tofacitinib, 5 to 10 mg twice daily, was given to treated patients.

V lost 3 bases and J lost 2, with 12 bases in between. Germline V gene lookup returns CDR1 SGHRS and CDR2 YFSETQ. This CDR3 contains 14 residues. Sequencing relied on a cDNA template that was reverse transcribed from extracted RNA. Clones were read by immunoSEQ multiplex PCR, and TCRdb kept only the in-frame ones, dropping some. This repertoire shows about 190,000 clones, around three fifths found once; its top ten account for under 1.2%. Study-wide findings and caveats: Normal scalp showed lower clonality than lesional scalp, especially alopecia totalis/universalis.

Treatment indicated: oral pan-JAK inhibitor, 5-10 mg twice daily. Peripheral blood and lesional scalp punch biopsies came from alopecia areata patients. On this clone: Its specificity is not known.

This TCR was sampled from a human donor with alopecia areata. The V call is TRBV5-1, the J call TRBJ2-7; the D call may be TRBD1 or TRBD2 (5 bases each). The sample consisted of CD4+ T cells sorted from blood, taken at week 24, from a patient treated with tofacitinib. CDR3 in DNA: TGCGCCAGCAGCTCGCAGAGGGGACCCTACGAGCAGTACTTC. Amino acid sequence: CASSSQRGPYEQYF.